A single sample gave rise to the 6 T cell receptor beta chains below, sequenced in a study of vaccination effects on CD4 cells after COVID-19. These receptors' antigens are unknown. Sequencing was performed with immunoSEQ multiplex PCR; in TCRdb, only in-frame clones are kept and a portion is missing. The sample carries approximately 28,000 clones, roughly 81% recorded once. Antigen-specific CD4+ T cells expanded by the ViraFEST assay with viral peptide pools were then sequenced. Culturing for nine to ten days preceded CD4+ T cell isolation. Everyone in the study got two shots of either the BNT162b2 or mRNA-1273 vaccine. The sample was CD4+ T cells from PBMCs cultured with HCoV-229E spike peptides, taken after COVID-19 vaccination. These receptors were taken from a human donor who received a COVID-19 vaccine.

This clone was observed a handful of times. This chain connects TRBV3-1 (or the pseudogene TRBV3-2) to TRBJ2-2, with no clear D. CDR3 size: 14 residues. CDR1 is LGHDT, CDR2 YNNKEL, per germline (reference sequence). V lost 0 bases, J lost 2 bases, and 4 bases lay in between. CDR3 in amino acids: CASSQEFNTGELFF. The CDR3, as DNA: TGTGCCAGCAGCCAAGAGTTCAACACCGGGGAGCTGTTTTTT.

The chain has TRBV7-9 and TRBJ1-1; D not resolved. The V end was cut by 6 bases, the J end by 1 base, with 9 bases between. The CDR3 contains 13 residues. The germline V gene has CDR1 SEHNR and CDR2 FQNEAQ (reference sequence). The CDR3 reads CASRGNQNTEAFF. CDR3 nucleotides: TGTGCCAGCAGGGGGAACCAGAACACTGAAGCTTTCTTT.

The J gene is TRBJ1-5, the V gene TRBV7-9, with TRBD1 matching 8 bases. CDR1 and CDR2 (germline): SEHNR, FQNEAQ (reference sequence). This CDR3 contains 15 residues. The V segment lost 5 bases and the J segment 1 base; nucleotides outside the gene matches: 4. The CDR3 DNA sequence: TGTGCCAGCAGCCCCCAGGGGGCCAGCAATCAGCCCCAGCATTTT. Translating it yields CASSPQGASNQPQHF.

The rearrangement links TRBV7-2 to TRBJ2-7; D gene uncertain. V lost 3 bases and J lost 2, with 11 bases in between. The CDR3 length is 14 residues. CDR1 is SGHTA and CDR2 is FQGNSA in the germline V gene. CDR3 sequence (DNA): TGTGCCAGCAGCTTGATTTACAGTACCTACGAGCAGTACTTC. It codes for CASSLIYSTYEQYF.

This rearrangement joins TRBV11-2 to TRBJ1-3; D is unclear. Germline values: CDR1 SGHAT, CDR2 FQNNGV. The V end was cut by 1 base, the J end by 4 bases, with 8 bases between. CDR3 length: 14 residues. The CDR3 DNA sequence: TGTGCCAGCAGCTTAGGGGCCAGAGGAAACACCATATATTTT. This codes for CASSLGARGNTIYF.

The chain combines TRBV7-9 with TRBJ2-2, with TRBD2 as a possible D gene (6 bases). Trimming took 1 base from V and 2 from J, leaving 8 bases between them. The CDR3 sequence is 15 residues long. The germline V gene encodes CDR1 SEHNR and CDR2 FQNEAQ (reference sequence). CDR3 sequence: CASSLVSGNTGELFF. The CDR3 DNA is TGTGCCAGCAGCTTAGTTAGCGGAAACACCGGGGAGCTGTTTTTT.